The present T cell receptor beta chain was sequenced within a study of tumor and adjacent non-tumor tissue in lung cancer. Germline V CDR1 and CDR2: MNHEY, SVGAGI. The CDR3 is made up of 15 amino acids. A modified ARM-PCR protocol with three rounds of nested PCR amplified TCRbeta. TCRdb ran MiXCR on the multiplex PCR reads and lists one entry per CDR3 protein. The table lists 90,000 to 100,000 distinct CDR3 sequences, about 80% of them singletons, with about 31% in the top ten. The template was RNA from unsorted bulk tissue. The normal lung tissue was taken more than 3 cm from the tumor edge. As for this clonotype: A read error may account for a junction end that differs from germline.

The sequencing sample was made of distant non-tumor lung tissue. This chain connects TRBV6-5 to TRBJ1-2; D is ambiguous. The receptor was isolated from a man in his sixties with small cell lung cancer. The CDR3 sequence: CANSYNGGMAYGYTF. CDR3 DNA sequence: TGTGCCAACAGTTACAATGGCGGCATGGCCTATGGCTACACCTTC.